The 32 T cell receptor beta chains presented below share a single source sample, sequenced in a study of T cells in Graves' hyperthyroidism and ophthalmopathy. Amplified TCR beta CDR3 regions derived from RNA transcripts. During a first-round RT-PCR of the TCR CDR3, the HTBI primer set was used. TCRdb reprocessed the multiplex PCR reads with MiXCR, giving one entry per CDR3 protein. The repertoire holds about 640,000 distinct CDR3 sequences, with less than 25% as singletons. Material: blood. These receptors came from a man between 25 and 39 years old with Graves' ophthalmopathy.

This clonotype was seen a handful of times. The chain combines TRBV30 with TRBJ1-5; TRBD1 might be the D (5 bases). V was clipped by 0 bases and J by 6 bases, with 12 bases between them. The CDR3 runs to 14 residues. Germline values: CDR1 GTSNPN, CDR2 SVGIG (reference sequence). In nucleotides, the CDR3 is TGTGCCTGGAGTGTAAAGGGGCCCGGTCAGCCCCAGCATTTT. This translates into CAWSVKGPGQPQHF.

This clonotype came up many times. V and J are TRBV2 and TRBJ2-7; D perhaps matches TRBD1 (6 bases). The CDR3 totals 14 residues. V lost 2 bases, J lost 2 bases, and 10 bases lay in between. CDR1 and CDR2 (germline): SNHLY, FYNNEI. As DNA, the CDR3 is TGTGCCAGCAGTGAAATAAAGGGGGCCTACGAGCAGTACTTC. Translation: CASSEIKGAYEQYF.

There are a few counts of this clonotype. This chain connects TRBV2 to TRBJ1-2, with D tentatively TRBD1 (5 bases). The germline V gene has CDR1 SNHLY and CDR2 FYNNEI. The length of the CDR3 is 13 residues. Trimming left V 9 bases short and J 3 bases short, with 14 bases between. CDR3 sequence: CASPKPGDYGYTF. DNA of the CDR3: TGTGCCAGTCCCAAACCGGGGGACTATGGCTACACCTTC.

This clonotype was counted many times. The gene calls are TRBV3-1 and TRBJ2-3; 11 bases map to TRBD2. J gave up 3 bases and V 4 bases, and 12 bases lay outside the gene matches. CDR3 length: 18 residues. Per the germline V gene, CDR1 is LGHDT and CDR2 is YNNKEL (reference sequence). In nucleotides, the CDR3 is TGTGCCAGCAGCCTAATAGCGGGAGGGCCATCGAGGACAGATACGCAGTATTTT. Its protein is CASSLIAGGPSRTDTQYF.

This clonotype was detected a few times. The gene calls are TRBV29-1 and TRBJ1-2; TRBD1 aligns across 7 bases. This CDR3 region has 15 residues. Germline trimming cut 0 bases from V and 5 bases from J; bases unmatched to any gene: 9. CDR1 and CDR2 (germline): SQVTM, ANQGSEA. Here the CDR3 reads CSVEDRTQGRYGYTF. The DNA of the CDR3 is TGCAGCGTTGAAGATCGAACACAGGGGAGGTATGGCTACACCTTC.

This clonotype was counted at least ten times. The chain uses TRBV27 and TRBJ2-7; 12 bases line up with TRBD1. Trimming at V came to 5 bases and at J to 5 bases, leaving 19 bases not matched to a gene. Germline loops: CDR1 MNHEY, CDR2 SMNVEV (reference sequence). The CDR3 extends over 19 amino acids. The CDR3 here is CASSLHHRDRGRREHEQYF. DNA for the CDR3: TGTGCCAGCAGTCTACACCACCGGGACAGGGGGCGCCGAGAGCACGAGCAGTACTTC.

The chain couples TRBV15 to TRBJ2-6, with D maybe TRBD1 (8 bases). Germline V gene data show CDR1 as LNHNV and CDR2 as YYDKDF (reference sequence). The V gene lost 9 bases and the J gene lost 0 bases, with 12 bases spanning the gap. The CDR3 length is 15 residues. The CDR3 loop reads CATNRGGSGANVLTF. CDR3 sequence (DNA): TGTGCCACGAACAGGGGGGGCTCTGGGGCCAACGTCCTGACTTTC.

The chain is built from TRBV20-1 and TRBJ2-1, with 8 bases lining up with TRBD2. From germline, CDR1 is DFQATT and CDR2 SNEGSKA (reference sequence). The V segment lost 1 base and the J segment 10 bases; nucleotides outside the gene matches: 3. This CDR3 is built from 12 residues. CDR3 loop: CSARAPGGEQFF. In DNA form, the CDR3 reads TGCAGTGCTAGAGCTCCGGGAGGGGAGCAGTTCTTC.

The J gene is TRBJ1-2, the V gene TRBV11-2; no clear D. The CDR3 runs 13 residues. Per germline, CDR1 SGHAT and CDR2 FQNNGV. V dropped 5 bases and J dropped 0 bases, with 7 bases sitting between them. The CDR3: CASSLPPNYGYTF. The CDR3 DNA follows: TGTGCCAGCAGCCTCCCACCTAACTATGGCTACACCTTC.

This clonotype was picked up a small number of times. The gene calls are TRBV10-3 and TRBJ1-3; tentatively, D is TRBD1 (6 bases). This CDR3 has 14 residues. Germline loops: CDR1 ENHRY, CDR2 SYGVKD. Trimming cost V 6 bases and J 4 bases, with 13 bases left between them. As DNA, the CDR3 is TGTGCCATCAGCGGGACACTCAACGGAAACACCATATATTTT. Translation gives CAISGTLNGNTIYF.

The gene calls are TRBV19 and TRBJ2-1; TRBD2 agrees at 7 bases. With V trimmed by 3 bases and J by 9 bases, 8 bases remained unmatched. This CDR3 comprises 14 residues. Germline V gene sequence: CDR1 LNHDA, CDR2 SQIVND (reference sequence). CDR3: CASSIDSGRGEQFF. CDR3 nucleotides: TGTGCCAGTAGTATCGACTCGGGGAGGGGTGAGCAGTTCTTC.

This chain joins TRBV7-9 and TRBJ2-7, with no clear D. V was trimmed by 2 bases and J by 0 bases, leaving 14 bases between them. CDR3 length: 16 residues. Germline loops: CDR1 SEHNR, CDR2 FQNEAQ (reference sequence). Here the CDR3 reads CASSLTEESPSYEQYF. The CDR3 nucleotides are TGTGCCAGCAGCTTAACCGAAGAGTCCCCCTCCTACGAGCAGTACTTC. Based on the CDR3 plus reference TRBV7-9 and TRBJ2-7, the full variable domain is DTGVSQNPRHKITKRGQNVTFRCDPISEHNRLYWYRQTLGQGPEFLTYFQNEAQLEKSRLLSDRFSAERPKGSFSTLEIQRTEQGDSAMYLCASSLTEESPSYEQYFGPGTRLTVT.

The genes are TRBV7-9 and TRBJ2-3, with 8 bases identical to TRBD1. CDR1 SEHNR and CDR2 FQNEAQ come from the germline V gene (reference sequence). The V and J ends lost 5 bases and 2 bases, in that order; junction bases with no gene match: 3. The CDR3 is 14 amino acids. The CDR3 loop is CASSQGAPTDTQYF. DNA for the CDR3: TGTGCCAGCAGCCAGGGGGCGCCCACAGATACGCAGTATTTT.

The chain's CDR3 is CASSLGGIAGLSYEQYF. The CDR3 bases are TGTGCCAGCAGCTTGGGAGGGATAGCGGGCCTCTCCTACGAGCAGTACTTC. The chain uses TRBV5-4 and TRBJ2-7, with 7 bases that match TRBD2. Trimming at V came to 0 bases and at J to 0 bases, leaving 9 bases not matched to a gene. This CDR3 has 17 residues. Germline V gives CDR1 SGHNT, CDR2 YYREEE (reference sequence).

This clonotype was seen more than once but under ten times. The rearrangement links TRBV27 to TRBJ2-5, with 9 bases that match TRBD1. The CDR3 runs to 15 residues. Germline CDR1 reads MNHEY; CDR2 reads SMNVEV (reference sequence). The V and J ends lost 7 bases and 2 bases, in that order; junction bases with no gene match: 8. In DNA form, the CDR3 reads TGTGCCAGCAACCCACAGGGGGCCCGACAAGAGACCCAGTACTTC. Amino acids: CASNPQGARQETQYF.

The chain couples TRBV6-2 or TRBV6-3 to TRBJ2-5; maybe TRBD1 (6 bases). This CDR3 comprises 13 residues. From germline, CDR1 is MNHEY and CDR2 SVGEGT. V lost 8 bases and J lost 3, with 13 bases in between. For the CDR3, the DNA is TGTGCCAGCCTTCGGGACACAAAAGAGACCCAGTACTTC. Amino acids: CASLRDTKETQYF.

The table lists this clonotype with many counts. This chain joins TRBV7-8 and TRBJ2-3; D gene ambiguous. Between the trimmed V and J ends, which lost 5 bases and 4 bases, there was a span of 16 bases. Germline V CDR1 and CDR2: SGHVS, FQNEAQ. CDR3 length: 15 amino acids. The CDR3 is CASSNSRVRADTQYF. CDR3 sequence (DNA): TGTGCCAGCAGCAACTCACGGGTTCGGGCAGATACGCAGTATTTT.

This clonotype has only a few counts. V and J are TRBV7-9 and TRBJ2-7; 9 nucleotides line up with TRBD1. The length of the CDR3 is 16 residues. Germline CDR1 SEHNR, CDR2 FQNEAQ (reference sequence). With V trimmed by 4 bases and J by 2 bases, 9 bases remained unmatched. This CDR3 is CASSSTTGGDAYEQYF. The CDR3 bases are TGTGCCAGCAGCTCAACTACAGGGGGCGACGCCTACGAGCAGTACTTC.

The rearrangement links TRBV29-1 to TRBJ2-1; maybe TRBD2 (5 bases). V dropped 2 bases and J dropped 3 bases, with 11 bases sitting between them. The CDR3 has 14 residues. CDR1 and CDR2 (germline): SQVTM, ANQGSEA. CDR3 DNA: TGCAGCGTTGAACGTAGCGACCACTACAATGAGCAGTTCTTC. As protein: CSVERSDHYNEQFF.

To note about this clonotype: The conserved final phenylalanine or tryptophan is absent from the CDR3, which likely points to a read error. The CDR3 loop is CASSSISGNNQPQHL. DNA of the CDR3: TGTGCCAGCAGCTCGATATCGGGGAACAATCAGCCCCAGCATCTT. The gene calls are TRBV5-8 and TRBJ1-5, with no clear D. This CDR3 region has 15 residues. CDR1 is SGHTS, CDR2 YDEGEE, per germline. V was pared by 3 bases and J by 3 bases, with 13 bases between.

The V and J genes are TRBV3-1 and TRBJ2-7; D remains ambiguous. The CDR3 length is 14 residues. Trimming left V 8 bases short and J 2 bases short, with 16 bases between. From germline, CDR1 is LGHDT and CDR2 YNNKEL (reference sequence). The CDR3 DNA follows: TGTGCCAGCCTAAACGAGAGGTCTCCCTACGAGCAGTACTTC. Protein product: CASLNERSPYEQYF.

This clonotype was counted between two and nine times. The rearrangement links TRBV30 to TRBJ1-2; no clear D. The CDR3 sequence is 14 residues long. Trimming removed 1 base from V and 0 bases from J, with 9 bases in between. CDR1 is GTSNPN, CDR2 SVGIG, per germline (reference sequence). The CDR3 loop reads CAWSDPIANYGYTF. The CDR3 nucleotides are TGTGCCTGGAGTGACCCCATAGCTAACTATGGCTACACCTTC.

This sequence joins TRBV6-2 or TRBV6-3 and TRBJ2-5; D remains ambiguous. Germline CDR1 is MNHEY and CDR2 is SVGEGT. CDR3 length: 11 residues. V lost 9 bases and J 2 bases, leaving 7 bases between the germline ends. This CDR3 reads CASKTQETQYF. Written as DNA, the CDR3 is TGTGCCAGTAAGACTCAAGAGACCCAGTACTTC.

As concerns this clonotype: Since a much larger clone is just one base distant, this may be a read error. CDR3 protein: CSARDPVAFF. The CDR3 coding sequence is TGCAGTGCTAGGGACCCTGTGGCTTTCTTT. The chain has TRBV20-1 and TRBJ1-1; no clear D. V was clipped by 3 bases and J by 11 bases, with 10 bases between them. The germline V gene encodes CDR1 DFQATT and CDR2 SNEGSKA (reference sequence). The CDR3 is 10 amino acids.

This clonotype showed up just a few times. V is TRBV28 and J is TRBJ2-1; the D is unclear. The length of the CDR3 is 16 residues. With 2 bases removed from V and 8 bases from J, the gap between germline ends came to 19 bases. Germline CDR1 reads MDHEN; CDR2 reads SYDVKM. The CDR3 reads CASSLSLGFDGHEQFF. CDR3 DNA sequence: TGTGCCAGCAGTTTAAGTCTGGGGTTCGATGGTCATGAGCAGTTCTTC.

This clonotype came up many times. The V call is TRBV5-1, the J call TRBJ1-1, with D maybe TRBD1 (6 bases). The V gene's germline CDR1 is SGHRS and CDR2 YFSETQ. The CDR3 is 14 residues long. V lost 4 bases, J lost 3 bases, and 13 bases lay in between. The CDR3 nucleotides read TGCGCCAGCAGCGGCGGGACATGGGACACTGAAGCTTTCTTT. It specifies CASSGGTWDTEAFF.

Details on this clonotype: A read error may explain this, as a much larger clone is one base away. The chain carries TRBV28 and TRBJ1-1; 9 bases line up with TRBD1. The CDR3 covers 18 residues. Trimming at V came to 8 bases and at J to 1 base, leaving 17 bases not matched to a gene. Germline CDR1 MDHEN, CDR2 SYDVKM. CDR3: CASRVVGQGLVWNTEAFF. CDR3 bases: TGTGCCAGCCGAGTCGTAGGACAGGGGTTAGTGTGGAACACTGAAGCTTTCTTT.

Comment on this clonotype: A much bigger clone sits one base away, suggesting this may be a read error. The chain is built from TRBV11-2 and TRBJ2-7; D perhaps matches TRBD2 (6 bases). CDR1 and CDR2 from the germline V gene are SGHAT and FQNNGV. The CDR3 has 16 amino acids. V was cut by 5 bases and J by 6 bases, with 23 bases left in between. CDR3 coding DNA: TGTGCCAGCAGCACAATACCGGGAGAATTAAGCGGCGAGCAGTACTTC. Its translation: CASSTIPGELSGEQYF.

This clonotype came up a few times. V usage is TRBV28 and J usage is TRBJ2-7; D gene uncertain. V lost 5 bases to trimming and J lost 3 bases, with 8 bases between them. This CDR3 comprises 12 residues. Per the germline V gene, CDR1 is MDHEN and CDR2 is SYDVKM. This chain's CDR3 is CASSRLRYEQYF. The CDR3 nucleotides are TGTGCCAGCAGTCGTCTACGCTACGAGCAGTACTTC.

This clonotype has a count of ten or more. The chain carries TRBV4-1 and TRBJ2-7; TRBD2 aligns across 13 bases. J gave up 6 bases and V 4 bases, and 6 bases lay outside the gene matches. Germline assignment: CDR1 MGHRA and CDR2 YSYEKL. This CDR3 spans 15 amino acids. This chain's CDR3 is CASSRTSGRAVEQYF. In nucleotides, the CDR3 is TGCGCCAGCAGCCGCACTAGCGGGAGGGCCGTCGAGCAGTACTTC.

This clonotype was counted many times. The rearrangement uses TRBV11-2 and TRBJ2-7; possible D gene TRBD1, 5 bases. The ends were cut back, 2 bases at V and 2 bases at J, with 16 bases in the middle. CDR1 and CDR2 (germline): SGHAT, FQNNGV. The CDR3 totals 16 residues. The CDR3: CASSLYYDSYTYEQYF. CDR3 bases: TGTGCCAGCAGCTTATATTACGACAGTTACACCTACGAGCAGTACTTC. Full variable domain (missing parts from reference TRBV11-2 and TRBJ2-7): EAGVAQSPRYKIIEKRQSVAFWCNPISGHATLYWYQQILGQGPKLLIQFQNNGVVDDSQLPKDRFSAERLKGVDSTLKIQPAKLEDSAVYLCASSLYYDSYTYEQYFGPGTRLTVT.

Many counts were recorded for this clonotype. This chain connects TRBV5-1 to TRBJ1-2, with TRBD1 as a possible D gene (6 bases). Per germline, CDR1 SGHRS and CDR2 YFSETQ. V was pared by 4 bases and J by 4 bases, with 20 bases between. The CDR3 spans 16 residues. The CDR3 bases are TGCGCCAGCAGCCCTAACCCCACAGGGTCCGCCTATGGCTACACCTTC. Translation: CASSPNPTGSAYGYTF.